These 27 T cell receptor beta chains were all obtained from the same sample, sequenced in a study of shared clonotypes between healthy human individuals. Clones were read by immunoSEQ multiplex PCR, and TCRdb kept only the in-frame ones, dropping some. The data contain about 2.4 million clones, over 85% of them singletons. The specimen sequenced was naive CD4+ T cells from PBMCs. The subset here: CD45RA+ positively selected. These TCRs come from a man between 18 and 29 years old in good health. Some clones in this sample may be carry-over from other donors' samples.

Points on this clone: Other DNA sequences in the sample encode the same CDR3. The chain has TRBV19 and TRBJ1-1; weak D call: TRBD1 (6 bases). Germline assignment: CDR1 LNHDA and CDR2 SQIVND (reference sequence). This CDR3 has 14 amino acids. V lost 3 bases and J 2 bases, leaving 10 bases between the germline ends. The CDR3 spells CASSISGANTEAFF. CDR3 DNA sequence: TGTGCCAGTAGTATTTCAGGGGCAAACACTGAAGCTTTCTTT.

This clone was recorded once. The CDR3 nucleotides read TGTGCCAGCAGTATGGGGACAGAGTCCCATGGCTACACCTTC. Protein product: CASSMGTESHGYTF. J is TRBJ1-2 and V is TRBV6-6; 7 nucleotides match TRBD1. The CDR3 covers 14 residues. Germline V gene sequence: CDR1 MNHNY, CDR2 SVGAGI (reference sequence). J was trimmed by 6 bases and V by 5 bases; bases with no gene match: 9.

About this clone itself: The identical CDR3 is also encoded by other nucleotide sequences in the sample. The chain uses TRBV5-1 and TRBJ1-1; 7 bases align to TRBD1. The germline V gene has CDR1 SGHRS and CDR2 YFSETQ. The CDR3 extends over 14 amino acids. J was trimmed by 4 bases and V by 1 base; bases with no gene match: 4. The CDR3: CASSLTGEVTEAFF. The DNA for the CDR3 is TGCGCCAGCAGCTTGACAGGGGAGGTCACTGAAGCTTTCTTT.

This rearrangement joins TRBV18 to TRBJ2-7; D remains ambiguous. Germline V gene data show CDR1 as KGHSH and CDR2 as LQKENI. The CDR3 spans 16 residues. V gave up 0 bases and J gave up 0 bases, with 12 bases separating them. In nucleotides, the CDR3 is TGTGCCAGCTCACCACCGGCACCACGGAGCTCCTACGAGCAGTACTTC. Protein sequence: CASSPPAPRSSYEQYF.

V gene TRBV10-3 combines with J gene TRBJ1-1; D ambiguous. Trimming took off 10 bases at V and 1 base at J, with 10 bases between the two ends. Looked up from germline, CDR1 is ENHRY and CDR2 is SYGVKD. The CDR3 extends over 12 amino acids. The CDR3 DNA follows: TGTGCCACCTCCGAAGGGAACACTGAAGCTTTCTTT. Its protein is CATSEGNTEAFF.

The chain couples TRBV7-8 to TRBJ2-5, with TRBD1 identical over 8 bases. The J call may be in error: the DNA end matches TRBJ2-7 better. The CDR3 spans 15 residues. Germline CDR1 SGHVS, CDR2 FQNEAQ. CDR3: CASSPPGGLDYEQYF. In DNA form, the CDR3 reads TGTGCCAGCAGCCCACCAGGGGGCTTGGACTACGAGCAGTACTTC.

The sample holds one count of this clone. The chain uses TRBV11-3 and TRBJ2-7; D is possibly TRBD2 (6 bases). This CDR3 has 14 residues. The germline gives CDR1 SGHNT, CDR2 YENEEA. V was shortened by 5 bases and J by 4 bases, with 15 bases between the two germline ends. As DNA, the CDR3 is TGTGCCAGCAGCCCCGCCGGGACTCAATACGAGCAGTACTTC. Translating gives CASSPAGTQYEQYF. The full variable domain, completed using reference TRBV11-3 and TRBJ2-7, is EAGVVQSPRYKIIEKKQPVAFWCNPISGHNTLYWYLQNLGQGPELLIRYENEEAVDDSQLPKDRFSAERLKGVDSTLKIQPAELGDSAVYLCASSPAGTQYEQYFGPGTRLTVT.

The chain couples TRBV27 to TRBJ2-2, with 10 bases fitting TRBD2. Looked up from germline, CDR1 is MNHEY and CDR2 is SMNVEV (reference sequence). The CDR3 sequence is 16 residues long. V lost 5 bases and J lost 2; bases outside the gene matches: 5. CDR3 protein: CASSLRTSGNTGELFF. The CDR3 nucleotides read TGTGCCAGCAGTCTCCGGACTAGCGGTAACACCGGGGAGCTGTTTTTT.

This chain links TRBV28 with TRBJ2-7; D uncertain. V was trimmed by 7 bases and J by 4 bases, leaving 17 bases between them. Germline-derived CDR1 and CDR2 are MDHEN and SYDVKM. CDR3 size: 14 residues. The CDR3 reads CASIGKGLFYEQYF. Here the CDR3 DNA reads TGTGCCAGCATTGGAAAGGGTCTATTTTACGAGCAGTACTTC.

This sequence joins TRBV10-2 and TRBJ2-5, with TRBD2 matching over 9 bases. With 6 bases clipped from V and 4 bases from J, the junction kept 0 bases outside the gene matches. Looked up from germline, CDR1 is WSHSY and CDR2 is SAAADI. There are 12 residues in the CDR3. CDR3 coding DNA: TGCGCCAGCAGACTAGCGGGAGAGACCCAGTACTTC. This translates into CASRLAGETQYF.

The chain carries TRBV29-1 and TRBJ2-1; TRBD2 aligns across 8 bases. V shed 7 bases, J shed 6 bases, and the junction held 11 bases outside the gene matches. This CDR3 region has 14 residues. Germline V lookup: CDR1 SQVTM, CDR2 ANQGSEA. The CDR3 sequence: CSARGNSGTNEQFF. In DNA, the CDR3 is TGCAGCGCCCGAGGGAATAGCGGGACCAATGAGCAGTTCTTC.

V and J are TRBV9 and TRBJ2-1, with D maybe TRBD2 (5 bases). The germline V and J ends were trimmed by 3 bases and 13 bases, with 20 bases remaining between them. This CDR3 comprises 14 residues. CDR1 and CDR2 from the germline V gene are SGDLS and YYNGEE. The CDR3 loop reads CASSARGSAEGQFF. CDR3 DNA sequence: TGTGCCAGCAGCGCAAGAGGGAGCGCTGAAGGACAGTTCTTC.

This rearrangement joins TRBV6-1 to TRBJ2-6; D gene uncertain. Between the trimmed V and J ends, which lost 8 bases and 2 bases, there was a span of 10 bases. The germline V gene encodes CDR1 MNHNS and CDR2 SASEGT. The CDR3 loop spans 14 amino acids. The CDR3 sequence: CASLSQAGANVLTF. CDR3 DNA sequence: TGTGCCAGCCTCTCTCAAGCTGGGGCCAACGTCCTGACTTTC.

This clone appeared once. V is TRBV10-1 and J is TRBJ1-6; D possibly corresponds to TRBD1 (5 bases). The CDR3 loop spans 14 amino acids. Trimming cost V 7 bases and J 5 bases, with 12 bases left between them. Looked up from germline, CDR1 is WNHNN and CDR2 is SYGVQD (reference sequence). CDR3 region: CASTGTKDNSPLHF. CDR3 nucleotide sequence: TGCGCCAGCACCGGGACGAAGGATAATTCACCCCTCCACTTT.

The chain joins TRBV2 to TRBJ1-5; TRBD1 is a possible D gene (5 bases). This CDR3 comprises 14 residues. Trimming cost V 9 bases and J 0 bases, with 12 bases left between them. CDR1 is SNHLY and CDR2 is FYNNEI in the germline V gene. CDR3 in DNA: TGTGCCAGTCAAGGGGAATATAGCAATCAGCCCCAGCATTTT. Translation: CASQGEYSNQPQHF.

This chain joins TRBV4-1 and TRBJ1-3; 9 bases match TRBD1. The J segment lost 2 bases and the V segment lost 4 bases, leaving 6 bases of the junction unmatched. CDR3 length: 16 residues. Germline values: CDR1 MGHRA, CDR2 YSYEKL. CDR3 residues: CASSPGQGRTGNTIYF. DNA for the CDR3: TGCGCCAGCAGCCCCGGACAGGGGAGGACTGGAAACACCATATATTTT.

This clone was observed a single time. The V gene is TRBV7-8, the J gene TRBJ2-1; TRBD2 matches at 9 bases. CDR3 length equals 16 residues. Germline V gives CDR1 SGHVS, CDR2 FQNEAQ. Trimming took 5 bases from V and 6 from J; bases not matched to a gene: 11. The CDR3 coding sequence is TGTGCCAGCAGCAACACACGACTAGCGGTACCCAATGAGCAGTTCTTC. Protein sequence: CASSNTRLAVPNEQFF.

The gene calls are TRBV5-6 and TRBJ2-5; 8 bases align to TRBD2. Per the germline V gene, CDR1 is SGHDT and CDR2 is YYEEEE. Trimming cost V 2 bases and J 2 bases; bases outside gene matches: 14. CDR3 size: 18 residues. The CDR3 sequence is CASSLGRMRLALQETQYF. As DNA, the CDR3 is TGTGCCAGCAGCTTAGGGAGGATGCGACTAGCGCTTCAAGAGACCCAGTACTTC.

The V call is TRBV2, the J call TRBJ1-5, with no clear D. From germline, CDR1 is SNHLY and CDR2 FYNNEI. CDR3 length equals 14 residues. The V gene lost 9 bases and the J gene lost 1 base, with 13 bases spanning the gap. Here the CDR3 DNA reads TGTGCCAGTCGTAAGGATTTGAGCAATCAGCCCCAGCATTTT. Translated: CASRKDLSNQPQHF.

The gene calls are TRBV7-9 and TRBJ1-3; perhaps TRBD1 as D (6 bases). Looked up from germline, CDR1 is SEHNR and CDR2 is FQNEAQ (reference sequence). The CDR3 extends over 15 amino acids. V lost 6 bases, J lost 1 base, and 13 bases lay in between. The CDR3 is CASSQQGWSGNTIYF. CDR3 nucleotide sequence: TGTGCCAGCAGTCAACAGGGTTGGTCTGGAAACACCATATATTTT.

The chain is built from TRBV27 and TRBJ2-7; tentative D call: TRBD1 (5 bases). Trimming shortened V by 6 bases and J by 2 bases, and 14 bases separated the two germline ends. Germline V gives CDR1 MNHEY, CDR2 SMNVEV (reference sequence). The CDR3 is made up of 14 amino acids. CDR3 in DNA: TGTGCCAGCAGGGACCCGACAGCCACCTACGAGCAGTACTTC. It is translated as CASRDPTATYEQYF.

The chain carries TRBV7-3 and TRBJ2-3; the match to TRBD2 covers 12 bases. The germline V gene has CDR1 SGHTA and CDR2 FQGTGA. V was pared by 5 bases and J by 1 base, with 13 bases of the junction left unmatched. CDR3 size: 19 residues. CDR3 sequence (DNA): TGTGCCAGCAGCCCCTACAGACTAGCGGGAGACGGGGGCACAGATACGCAGTATTTT. It translates to CASSPYRLAGDGGTDTQYF.

This CDR3 is CASSLRRGAGLHEKLFF. The CDR3 nucleotides read TGTGCCAGCAGCTTGAGAAGAGGGGCAGGACTACATGAAAAACTGTTTTTT. This chain joins TRBV5-8 and TRBJ1-4, with D possibly being TRBD1 (5 bases). The CDR3 has 17 residues. Germline CDR1 SGHTS, CDR2 YDEGEE. The V and J ends lost 1 base and 6 bases respectively, with 19 bases between them. The variable domain in full, with the rest retrieved from reference TRBV5-8 and TRBJ1-4, is EAGVTQSPTHLIKTRGQQATLRCSPISGHTSVYWYQQALGLGLQFLLWYDEGEERNRGNFPPRFSGRQFPNYSSELNVNALELEDSALYLCASSLRRGAGLHEKLFFGSGTQLSVL.

V and J are TRBV5-8 and TRBJ1-3; D gene uncertain. Germline CDR1 SGHTS, CDR2 YDEGEE. The ends were cut back, 0 bases at V and 0 bases at J, with 7 bases in the middle. The CDR3 length is 15 residues. Here the CDR3 DNA reads TGTGCCAGCAGCTTGGGACACCACTCTGGAAACACCATATATTTT. This gives the protein CASSLGHHSGNTIYF.

This clone was counted a single time. The chain has TRBV7-8 and TRBJ2-2; 8 bases are a match to TRBD2. In germline, CDR1 is SGHVS, CDR2 FQNEAQ. The CDR3 spans 15 residues. V was clipped by 2 bases and J by 4 bases; unmatched bases: 3. This chain's CDR3 is CASSLLAGFTGELFF. For the CDR3, the DNA is TGTGCCAGCAGCTTACTAGCGGGTTTCACCGGGGAGCTGTTTTTT.

The rearrangement uses TRBV27 and TRBJ2-5, with 9 bases matching TRBD1. Germline assignment: CDR1 MNHEY and CDR2 SMNVEV (reference sequence). This CDR3 spans 23 amino acids. V dropped 3 bases and J dropped 2; count of bases not matched to a gene: 28. The CDR3 nucleotides read TGTGCCAGCAGTTTTCAATATCCGACCCCGGGACAGGGAAACCTGGCCGAACAAGAGACCCAGTACTTC. It is translated as CASSFQYPTPGQGNLAEQETQYF.

The chain uses TRBV19 and TRBJ2-1; weak D call: TRBD2 (6 bases). CDR1 is LNHDA, CDR2 SQIVND, per germline (reference sequence). This CDR3 is 14 amino acids long. The ends were cut back, 3 bases at V and 9 bases at J, with 15 bases in the middle. The CDR3 DNA is TGTGCCAGTAGTATCACCGGCGGGGCAGGTGAGCAGTTCTTC. Encoded protein: CASSITGGAGEQFF. Complete variable domain (other parts from reference TRBV19 and TRBJ2-1): DGGITQSPKYLFRKEGQNVTLSCEQNLNHDAMYWYRQDPGQGLRLIYYSQIVNDFQKGDIAEGYSVSREKKESFPLTVTSAQKNPTAFYLCASSITGGAGEQFFGPGTRLTVL.